The 16 T cell receptor beta chains reported below all come from one sample, sequenced in a study of cytomegalovirus exposure and HLA in healthy donors. Only in-frame clones appear in the TCRdb table, and some are missing; sequencing was by immunoSEQ multiplex PCR. Here the sample spans over 60,000 clones, about 95% being singletons. Sequences were obtained from PBMCs. Receptor source: a man between 18 and 29 years old in good health and CMV-seronegative.

V usage is TRBV30 and J usage is TRBJ1-1, with 8 bases that match TRBD1. The CDR3 has 13 residues. The germline V gene encodes CDR1 GTSNPN and CDR2 SVGIG (reference sequence). The trim removed 6 bases at V and 7 bases at J, leaving 10 bases unmatched. The CDR3 DNA sequence: TGTGCCTGCCATTTGACAGGGGTGCATGAAGCTTTCTTT. This codes for CACHLTGVHEAFF.

The chain recombines TRBV28 with TRBJ2-1; weak D call: TRBD2 (5 bases). V lost 1 base and J lost 8, with 15 bases in between. The length of the CDR3 is 15 residues. CDR1 MDHEN and CDR2 SYDVKM come from the germline V gene. CDR3 in DNA: TGTGCCAGCAGTTTATTTGACACCCCGCGGGATGAGCAGTTCTTC. Residues: CASSLFDTPRDEQFF.

V and J are TRBV28 and TRBJ1-4, with D perhaps TRBD1 (5 bases). The V gene lost 5 bases and the J gene lost 7 bases, with 17 bases spanning the gap. This CDR3 spans 15 amino acids. Germline values: CDR1 MDHEN, CDR2 SYDVKM. The CDR3 region is CASSETTGTGEKLFF. DNA of the CDR3: TGTGCCAGCAGTGAAACAACAGGTACCGGTGAAAAACTGTTTTTT. Supplemented by reference TRBV28 and TRBJ1-4, the full variable domain reads DVKVTQSSRYLVKRTGEKVFLECVQDMDHENMFWYRQDPGLGLRLIYFSYDVKMKEKGDIPEGYSVSREKKERFSLILESASTNQTSMYLCASSETTGTGEKLFFGSGTQLSVL.

The genes are TRBV30 and TRBJ2-6, with a weak D call TRBD1 (5 bases). CDR1 GTSNPN and CDR2 SVGIG come from the germline V gene (reference sequence). This CDR3 is built from 18 residues. The V gene lost 2 bases and the J gene lost 0 bases, with 17 bases spanning the gap. The CDR3 sequence: CAWSHRQGASSGANVLTF. In DNA, the CDR3 is TGTGCCTGGAGTCATCGGCAGGGCGCCTCCTCTGGGGCCAACGTCCTGACTTTC.

The rearrangement joins TRBV28 to TRBJ1-5; D gene ambiguous. Trimming shortened V by 6 bases and J by 6 bases, and 18 bases separated the two germline ends. Per the germline V gene, CDR1 is MDHEN and CDR2 is SYDVKM. This CDR3 has 15 residues. Here the CDR3 DNA reads TGTGCCAGCAGGTACGCCGAGGGTTTTCGTCAGCCCCAGCATTTT. As protein: CASRYAEGFRQPQHF.

The chain is built from TRBV27 and TRBJ2-4; TRBD1 might be the D (5 bases). CDR1 is MNHEY, CDR2 SMNVEV, per germline (reference sequence). The length of the CDR3 is 16 residues. V dropped 6 bases and J dropped 9 bases, with 24 bases sitting between them. The CDR3 bases are TGTGCCAGCAGACGTAGGGCTCGCAGGGTTTTTAGCATTCAGTACTTC. Amino acid sequence: CASRRRARRVFSIQYF.

This chain links TRBV27 with TRBJ2-1; TRBD2 matches at 9 bases. The CDR3 totals 15 residues. Germline-derived CDR1 and CDR2 are MNHEY and SMNVEV (reference sequence). The V and J ends lost 5 bases and 7 bases, in that order; junction bases with no gene match: 9. The DNA for the CDR3 is TGTGCCAGCAGTATTAAGCGGGGGGTAGGGAATGAGCAGTTCTTC. It encodes CASSIKRGVGNEQFF.

J is TRBJ1-1 and V is TRBV30; TRBD1 matches at 8 bases. CDR1 GTSNPN and CDR2 SVGIG come from the germline V gene (reference sequence). Trimming removed 5 bases from V and 1 base from J; junction bases left unmatched: 3. This CDR3 region has 13 residues. The CDR3 is CAWVDRGNTEAFF. In DNA form, the CDR3 reads TGTGCCTGGGTTGACAGGGGGAACACTGAAGCTTTCTTT.

The chain carries TRBV28 and TRBJ2-1; 9 nucleotides align to TRBD1. Germline CDR1 MDHEN, CDR2 SYDVKM. Trimming at V came to 5 bases and at J to 8 bases, leaving 7 bases not matched to a gene. The CDR3 spans 14 residues. CDR3 nucleotides: TGTGCCAGCAGTCTCGGACAGGGGTCGTATGAGCAGTTCTTC. This sequence encodes CASSLGQGSYEQFF.

The chain carries TRBV7-3 and TRBJ2-2; the match to TRBD1 covers 7 bases. The CDR3 has 16 amino acids. CDR1 is SGHTA and CDR2 is FQGTGA in the germline V gene. V shed 1 base, J shed 0 bases, and the junction held 2 bases outside the gene matches. CDR3: CASSLMGTANTGELFF. DNA for the CDR3: TGTGCCAGCAGCTTAATGGGGACAGCGAACACCGGGGAGCTGTTTTTT.

The genes are TRBV29-1 and TRBJ2-7, with D tentatively TRBD2 (6 bases). CDR3 length: 13 residues. The V end was cut by 4 bases, the J end by 3 bases, with 13 bases between. Looked up from germline, CDR1 is SQVTM and CDR2 is ANQGSEA. The chain's CDR3 is CSVAGGGSYEQYF. In nucleotides, the CDR3 is TGCAGCGTTGCGGGCGGAGGGAGCTACGAGCAGTACTTC.

This chain joins TRBV7-2 and TRBJ1-2; 11 nucleotides match TRBD1. The CDR3 covers 17 residues. The germline gives CDR1 SGHTA, CDR2 FQGNSA. With V trimmed by 5 bases and J by 6 bases, 14 bases remained unmatched. In DNA form, the CDR3 reads TGTGCCAGCAGCAAAGCGGGAGTCGGACAGGGGGCGGATGGCTACACCTTC. Amino acids: CASSKAGVGQGADGYTF.

The chain couples TRBV6-1 to TRBJ2-1; D call uncertain. Trimming cost V 3 bases and J 11 bases, with 20 bases left between them. The CDR3 covers 15 residues. From germline, CDR1 is MNHNS and CDR2 SASEGT. The CDR3 coding sequence is TGTGCCAGCAGTGATCCCCTCGTTAAGACACCTAAGCAGTTCTTC. Translated, it gives CASSDPLVKTPKQFF.

The V gene is TRBV2, the J gene TRBJ2-7; 7 bases align to TRBD2. The V gene end was trimmed by 7 bases and the J gene end by 3 bases; junction bases not matched to a gene: 6. The CDR3 has 13 residues. In germline, CDR1 is SNHLY, CDR2 FYNNEI. CDR3 bases: TGTGCCAGCACGTGGGGGGGAGACTACGAGCAGTACTTC. Encoded protein: CASTWGGDYEQYF.

V usage is TRBV28 and J usage is TRBJ1-4, with 8 bases fitting TRBD1. Germline values: CDR1 MDHEN, CDR2 SYDVKM. The junction had 5 bases not matched to a gene; V was cut back by 4 bases and J by 7 bases. This CDR3 is built from 14 residues. For the CDR3, the DNA is TGTGCCAGCAGTTATCAGGGGGCGGGTGAAAAACTGTTTTTT. This translates into CASSYQGAGEKLFF.

The CDR3 nucleotides read TGTGCCACCAGCAGAGGAGGACAGGCTAATCAGCCCCAGCATTTT. Its translation: CATSRGGQANQPQHF. The gene calls are TRBV15 and TRBJ1-5; 7 nucleotides align to TRBD1. Germline values: CDR1 LNHNV, CDR2 YYDKDF (reference sequence). After removal of 1 base from V and 4 bases from J, the junction contained 4 bases not matched to a gene. This CDR3 is 15 amino acids long.